This entry lists 17 T cell receptor beta chains sequenced from one sample in a study of graft-versus-host responses after intestinal transplantation. Method: immunoSEQ multiplex PCR; TCRdb's copy keeps in-frame clones and lacks some. The sample shows about 82,000 clones, 85% to 95% of them seen only once. Their antigens remain unidentified. Sample: unstimulated CD4+ T cells sorted from spleen or lymph node cells, taken before transplant. The origin of the receptors is a human donor who was the organ donor for an intestinal transplant.

The rearrangement joins TRBV11-2 to TRBJ2-2, with 7 bases that match TRBD1. V lost 2 bases and J lost 4; bases outside the gene matches: 1. The germline V gene encodes CDR1 SGHAT and CDR2 FQNNGV. CDR3 size: 14 residues. The CDR3 coding sequence is TGTGCCAGCAGCTTATACAGGGGCACCGGGGAGCTGTTTTTT. The encoded protein is CASSLYRGTGELFF.

J is TRBJ1-4 and V is TRBV6-1; D is unresolved. Looked up from germline, CDR1 is MNHNS and CDR2 is SASEGT. The V gene lost 3 bases and the J gene lost 10 bases, with 3 bases spanning the gap. The CDR3 has 10 residues. The CDR3 sequence: CASSDGKLFF. For the CDR3, the DNA is TGTGCCAGCAGTGACGGAAAACTGTTTTTT.

V is TRBV6-5 and J is TRBJ1-2; the match to TRBD1 covers 10 bases. This CDR3 has 15 residues. Losses at the gene ends were 6 bases for V and 4 bases for J; bases not matched to a gene: 8. Germline V CDR1 and CDR2: MNHEY, SVGAGI. In DNA, the CDR3 is TGTGCCAGCAGGCCCATGACAGGGGGCACCTATGGCTACACCTTC. This translates into CASRPMTGGTYGYTF.

In DNA, the CDR3 is TGTGCCAGCGTCAAGGGACTCTTGGAGGGCTACACCTTC. It encodes CASVKGLLEGYTF. The V call is TRBV6-1, the J call TRBJ1-2, with a tentative D call TRBD1 (5 bases). The CDR3 has 13 amino acids. Germline CDR1 and CDR2: MNHNS and SASEGT. With 8 bases removed from V and 8 bases from J, the gap between germline ends came to 18 bases.

The CDR3 region is CASSGAGTVQETQYF. The CDR3 region has the DNA TGTGCCAGCAGTGGTGCCGGGACAGTCCAAGAGACCCAGTACTTC. The chain is built from TRBV28 and TRBJ2-5; 7 nucleotides agree with TRBD1. This CDR3 is built from 15 residues. With 5 bases clipped from V and 1 base from J, the junction kept 7 bases outside the gene matches. Germline V CDR1 and CDR2: MDHEN, SYDVKM.

This rearrangement joins TRBV6-6 to TRBJ2-1; 7 bases line up with TRBD1. Germline V gives CDR1 MNHNY, CDR2 SVGAGI (reference sequence). Trimming cost V 6 bases and J 5 bases; bases outside gene matches: 13. This CDR3 comprises 16 residues. CDR3: CASRPLGQEQDNEQFF. CDR3 bases: TGTGCCAGCAGACCCCTTGGACAGGAACAAGACAATGAGCAGTTCTTC.

V and J are TRBV6-5 and TRBJ2-5, with 10 bases lining up with TRBD2. Germline assignment: CDR1 MNHEY and CDR2 SVGAGI. The ends lost 0 bases at V and 8 bases at J; junction bases unmatched: 9. This CDR3 comprises 16 residues. CDR3 loop: CASSYSLSGGSRTQYF. The DNA of the CDR3 is TGTGCCAGCAGTTACTCCCTTAGCGGGGGGTCGAGAACCCAGTACTTC.

Comment on this clone: Additional DNA sequences in this sample encode the identical CDR3. The chain joins TRBV5-1 to TRBJ2-5, with 7 bases aligning to TRBD2. V gave up 3 bases and J gave up 1 base; unmatched junction bases: 12. Germline CDR1 is SGHRS and CDR2 is YFSETQ. This CDR3 comprises 17 residues. This chain's CDR3 is CASSYNPPGTIQETQYF. CDR3 DNA: TGCGCCAGCAGCTACAACCCTCCCGGGACTATCCAAGAGACCCAGTACTTC.

This clone was counted a single time. The chain employs TRBV28 and TRBJ2-7, with TRBD2 matching 7 bases. V lost 5 bases, J lost 2 bases, and 9 bases stayed unmatched. The CDR3 extends over 15 amino acids. Germline CDR1 reads MDHEN; CDR2 reads SYDVKM. CDR3 DNA sequence: TGTGCCAGCAGTCAACGAGGGAGGGCCCCCTACGAGCAGTACTTC. This gives the protein CASSQRGRAPYEQYF.

This clone was seen more than once but under ten times. The V gene is TRBV4-1, the J gene TRBJ2-2, with 8 bases fitting TRBD2. CDR1 and CDR2 (germline): MGHRA, YSYEKL. V was clipped by 4 bases and J by 7 bases; unmatched bases: 8. The CDR3 consists of 15 residues. The CDR3 sequence is CASSRQRESGGELFF. The CDR3 DNA is TGCGCCAGCAGCCGACAGCGGGAGTCGGGCGGGGAGCTGTTTTTT.

The chain joins TRBV11-1 to TRBJ2-7; TRBD2 matches 8 bases. Trimming cost V 4 bases and J 1 base; bases outside gene matches: 9. The germline V gene has CDR1 SGHAT and CDR2 FQDESV (reference sequence). This CDR3 spans 16 amino acids. DNA for the CDR3: TGTGCCAGCAGCTCGTCTAGCGGGCGAATTTCCTACGAGCAGTACTTC. Its translation is CASSSSSGRISYEQYF.

This sequence joins TRBV6-1 and TRBJ1-4; 8 bases agree with TRBD1. This CDR3 contains 17 residues. The germline V gene encodes CDR1 MNHNS and CDR2 SASEGT. V trimming: 2 bases; J trimming: 4 bases; junction bases outside the gene matches: 9. In nucleotides, the CDR3 is TGTGCCAGCAGTGAAAACCTGGGGACAGGTCGTAATGAAAAACTGTTTTTT. Its protein is CASSENLGTGRNEKLFF.

The V gene is TRBV5-6, the J gene TRBJ2-3; the match to TRBD1 covers 8 bases. This CDR3 region has 16 residues. V shed 1 base and J 1 base; nucleotides not matched to a gene: 5. Germline V gene sequence: CDR1 SGHDT, CDR2 YYEEEE. CDR3 bases: TGTGCCAGCAGCTTGCCGGGACAGGATCGCACAGATACGCAGTATTTT. Protein sequence: CASSLPGQDRTDTQYF.

V is TRBV11-3 and J is TRBJ2-1; D is possibly TRBD2 (6 bases). There are 15 residues in the CDR3. Germline V gene sequence: CDR1 SGHNT, CDR2 YENEEA. The V end was cut by 5 bases, the J end by 2 bases, with 13 bases between. CDR3 residues: CASSPGSGTYNEQFF. As DNA, the CDR3 is TGTGCCAGCAGCCCTGGTAGCGGAACCTACAATGAGCAGTTCTTC.

The chain couples TRBV25-1 to TRBJ1-1; D is ambiguous. CDR1 MGHDK and CDR2 SYGVNS come from the germline V gene. Trimming shortened V by 3 bases and J by 5 bases, and 16 bases separated the two germline ends. The CDR3 consists of 15 residues. The CDR3 DNA sequence: TGTGCCAGCAGTGACGTCCAGAATGCGGGGACTGAAGCTTTCTTT. Protein sequence: CASSDVQNAGTEAFF.

J is TRBJ2-7 and V is TRBV10-3; D is perhaps TRBD1 (6 bases). The CDR3 is 17 amino acids. V lost 2 bases, J lost 5 bases, and 22 bases lay in between. Germline CDR1 reads ENHRY; CDR2 reads SYGVKD. The CDR3 spells CAISEQDNRALGNEQYF. The CDR3 region has the DNA TGTGCCATCAGTGAGCAAGACAACAGGGCACTTGGGAACGAGCAGTACTTC.

The chain combines TRBV6-5 with TRBJ2-7, with D tentatively TRBD1 (6 bases). The germline V and J ends were trimmed by 6 bases and 5 bases, with 8 bases remaining between them. The CDR3 has 11 residues. In germline, CDR1 is MNHEY, CDR2 SVGAGI. The CDR3 spells CASRQGHEQYF. CDR3 sequence (DNA): TGTGCCAGCAGACAGGGACACGAGCAGTACTTC.